This T cell receptor beta chain was found in a study of regulatory T cells in long-lasting Graves disease (dated by TCRdb to the early 2020s). Looking at the study overall: Patients with newly diagnosed Graves' disease had been on antithyroid drugs for under 3 months. Peripheral blood TCR sequencing and RNA sequencing compared persistent Graves' disease patients with newly diagnosed Graves' disease patients. The study took place in China and was registered as a clinical trial. A total of around 35 samples were covered by TCR sequencing, comprising approximately 13 persistent and 20 or so newly diagnosed Graves' disease patients. Summary of the overall study and its limitations: TRBV28, TRBJ1-2 and TRBJ2-5 were preferentially used in persistent disease, while TRBV20-1 and TRBJ2-1 were favored in newly diagnosed disease. Sequencing and analysis were restricted to the TCR beta chain. Persistent Graves' disease patients showed lower TCR Shannon entropy and fewer highly expanded clones than newly diagnosed patients, suggesting clonal expansion. The authors acknowledged the small sample size as a limitation that may reduce accuracy. Because the primary lesion, thyroid tissue, could not be accessed, the study looked at peripheral blood alone. Patients with persistent disease shared more public clonotypes (under 3,000) than newly diagnosed patients did (nearly 1,000).

Library generation was performed with multiplex PCR. Sequenced on an Illumina HiSeq 4000. TCR beta libraries were built with iRepertoire HTBI primers and Arm-PCR amplification of CDR3 regions. PCR products were gel purified before sequencing. The paper's data handling went like this. A total of roughly 65 TRBV and 14 TRBJ segments were identified across samples and were used for gene usage analysis of CDR3 amino acid clonotypes. COPE and FqMerger were used to merge the filtered high-quality paired reads into contigs. Contigs were aligned with BLAST to IMGT TRBV, TRBD and TRBJ reference genes, and CDR3 was defined per IMGT. Clonotypes above 0.1% frequency were classified as highly expanded clones. Shannon entropy was used to measure repertoire diversity, and the Gini coefficient was used to measure V-J evenness. A clonotype was considered public if more than one individual shared it. TCRdb's own reprocessing of the public reads used fastp at Q25 and MiXCR and kept productive beta chains. Each entry merges the rows of one CDR3 protein and shows their most common DNA and genes. These V and J calls derive from TCRdb rather than the authors' analysis. This sample gives approximately 440,000 distinct CDR3 sequences in total; around 15% of them show up just once. 10% to 15% of the sample comes from the top ten.

The germline V gene specifies MNHNS as CDR1 and SASEGT as CDR2. The V end loses 8 bases and the J end loses 7 bases, and a stretch of 21 bases separates them. The CDR3 runs 15 amino acids, cysteine and phenylalanine included. Only the CDR3 DNA is retained, 45 bases long and in frame from the first base. Many counts were recorded for this clonotype. Which antigen it targets is not known. It has no much larger one-base neighbor in the sample; base qualities were not kept. This specimen's time point label, per the study, means: newly diagnosed GD, antithyroid drugs for less than 3 months. For both TCR sequencing and RNA sequencing, RNA was extracted from PBMCs in TRIzol. The diagnosis of Graves' disease followed American Thyroid Association guidelines. Patients were recruited from an endocrinology department in Xi'an, China. Each patient gave about 9.1 milliliters of peripheral blood, collected in an EDTA anticoagulant tube. Ficoll Paque Plus density gradient separation was used to isolate PBMCs, and no further T cell sorting was performed. An Agilent 2100 Bioanalyzer and agarose gel were used to assess RNA quality, and a NanoDrop 2000 was used to measure RNA concentration.

The same sample was also studied in work on T cells in Graves' hyperthyroidism and ophthalmopathy. In that second paper, the authors write: Stable Graves' hyperthyroidism was defined as the absence of progression to ophthalmopathy over 18 months of follow-up. The hyperthyroidism patients were between 18 and 65 years old and newly diagnosed, with a disease duration of less than 2 months. Any patient with an uncontrolled infection, another autoimmune disease, pregnancy or lactation was excluded. Diagnoses relied on clinical symptoms, serum thyroxine and TRAb, thyroid ultrasound and orbital computed tomography. A first-round RT-PCR of the TCR CDR3 used the HTBI primer set with the Qiagen OneStep RT-PCR kit. Most expanded thyroid clonotypes (frequency above 0.001) were also detected in blood, suggesting blood repertoires may reflect thyroid immune responses. In cross-validation, a model built on a 13 V-J signature told ophthalmopathy apart from stable hyperthyroidism with approximately 91% sensitivity and roughly 81% specificity, and in testing the same model reached 80%/75%. In validation, the model predicted progression to ophthalmopathy a median of roughly six months before onset, with about 67% sensitivity and 72.22% specificity. To identify distinguishing TCR V-J signatures, a discovery cohort of roughly 100 patients was used, comprising under 45 with Graves' ophthalmopathy and 57 with stable Graves' hyperthyroidism. Whether ophthalmopathy could be predicted prospectively was tested in an independent validation cohort made up of under 20 hyperthyroidism patients plus 17 patients who later progressed to ophthalmopathy. The roughly 100 discovery patients were randomly divided into training and test sets at a 7:3 ratio. Thyroid tissue and blood T-cell repertoires from about six Graves' hyperthyroidism patients were also compared in the study. Following sampling, methimazole starting at 30 mg daily was given to hyperthyroidism patients, and high-dose intravenous methylprednisolone was given to ophthalmopathy patients. Libraries were constructed in a second round of multiplex PCR, after which size selection and purification were performed. Paired-end sequencing of the libraries was performed with 100 bp reads on an Illumina HiSeq2000. Raw data were processed with SOAPnuke, discarding reads with adapters, uncalled bases, mean Phred below 15, or no exact constant-primer or identifier match. High-quality paired reads were merged using COPE v1.2.5, and each unique nucleotide sequence was defined as a clonotype. MiTCR v1.1 was used to align the clonotypes against IMGT TRBV, TRBD and TRBJ reference segments. The analysis included only V-J combinations with a frequency above 0.0001, which together covered around 99% of the repertoires. The TCS score was defined as F50 (clonal expansion) divided by E x V (chaos), with BLOSUM62-based TCRdist calculated between CDR3 peptides within each V-J. Welch's t-statistics and random forest reduced 500 to 650 V-J features to 10 to 15, which were used in a naive Bayes classifier (R e1071). Sample size was not statistically predetermined, and blinding of investigators to group allocation was not performed. The paper describes TCR Vbeta CDR3 sequencing of 135 peripheral blood samples, made up of some 42 ophthalmopathy patients, 70 to 75 hyperthyroidism patients and around 17 progressor patients.

The specimen was peripheral blood mononuclear cells (PBMCs), collected at new diagnosis, from a patient treated with antithyroid drugs. The sequence is built from TRBV6-1 and TRBJ2-1; the D segment cannot be called with confidence. The clonotype originates from a man in his forties with Graves disease. Donor details come from another sample of the same person, matched by shared clones. The CDR3 region: CASLPEDSAWNEQFF. Here is the DNA: TGTGCCAGCCTCCCAGAAGACTCAGCGTGGAATGAGCAGTTCTTC.